A selection of T cell receptor beta chains follows, all from one sample in a study of T cell repertoires in cytomegalovirus infection. TCRdb reanalysed the reads using MiXCR and keeps one entry per CDR3 protein. The sample consists of about 52,000 distinct CDR3 sequences, roughly a fifth of them appearing once. Which antigens these TCRs recognize remains unknown. Sequenced material: CD8+ T cells from cultured PBMCs, taken from culture after CMV antigen stimulation. These TCRs come from a human donor in good health (CMV status not recorded). Some clones in this sample may be carry-over from other donors' samples. CDR3s include the opening cysteine and the closing phenylalanine or tryptophan. A D gene is named only where the DNA matches it firmly. The listing skips clone size in some rows; elsewhere it reads once, few, many or a size class.

abundance: NA; v_gene: TRBV7-8; len: 17; d_gene: NA; j_gene: TRBJ2-5; CDR3aa: CASSLLATANPQETQYF; CDR3nt: TGTGCCAGCAGCTTACTAGCGACCGCAAACCCACAAGAGACCCAGTACTTC
abundance: few; v_gene: TRBV7-2; len: 14; d_gene: NA; j_gene: TRBJ1-5; CDR3aa: CASKEQFSNQPQHF; CDR3nt: TGTGCCAGCAAGGAGCAGTTTAGCAATCAGCCCCAGCATTTT
abundance: NA; v_gene: TRBV4-3; len: 18; d_gene: NA; j_gene: TRBJ2-6; CDR3aa: CASSQDYGRLSGANGLTF; CDR3nt: TGCGCCAGCAGCCAAGATTATGGAAGGCTATCTGGGGCCAACGGCCTGACTTTC
abundance: NA; v_gene: TRBV2; len: 14; d_gene: TRBD2; j_gene: TRBJ2-1; CDR3aa: CASSGSGAYNEQFF; CDR3nt: TGTGCCAGCAGTGGGAGCGGGGCCTACAATGAGCAGTTCTTC
abundance: few; v_gene: TRBV12-3/TRBV12-4; len: 14; d_gene: NA; j_gene: TRBJ2-7; CDR3aa: CASSLASKTYEQYF; CDR3nt: TGTGCCAGCAGTTTGGCGTCCAAAACCTACGAGCAGTACTTC
abundance: NA; v_gene: TRBV12-3/TRBV12-4; len: 14; d_gene: NA; j_gene: TRBJ2-7; CDR3aa: CASGRDRSFYEQYF; CDR3nt: TGTGCCAGCGGCCGGGACCGATCCTTCTACGAGCAGTACTTC
abundance: NA; v_gene: TRBV2; len: 12; d_gene: TRBD1; j_gene: TRBJ2-1; CDR3aa: CASNRQGNEQFF; CDR3nt: TGTGCCAGCAACCGACAGGGGAATGAGCAGTTCTTC
abundance: NA; v_gene: TRBV20-1; len: 15; d_gene: NA; j_gene: TRBJ2-7; CDR3aa: CSARDGAGGPYEQYF; CDR3nt: TGCAGTGCTAGAGATGGGGCAGGGGGGCCCTACGAGCAGTACTTC
abundance: few; v_gene: TRBV6-5; len: 16; d_gene: TRBD1; j_gene: TRBJ1-4; CDR3aa: CASGPEGAQRGEKLFF; CDR3nt: TGTGCCAGCGGACCGGAGGGGGCGCAAAGGGGTGAAAAACTGTTTTTT
abundance: few; v_gene: TRBV7-9; len: 17; d_gene: TRBD1; j_gene: TRBJ2-3; CDR3aa: CASSFRDRAGIGDTQYF; CDR3nt: TGTGCCAGCAGCTTCCGGGACAGGGCTGGTATTGGAGATACGCAGTATTTT
abundance: few; v_gene: TRBV7-9; len: 12; d_gene: NA; j_gene: TRBJ2-7; CDR3aa: CASSSGFYEQYF; CDR3nt: TGTGCCAGCAGCTCTGGATTTTACGAGCAGTACTTC
abundance: few; v_gene: TRBV3-1; len: 16; d_gene: TRBD1; j_gene: TRBJ2-5; CDR3aa: CASSSRNRGIRETQYF; CDR3nt: TGTGCCAGCAGTTCAAGGAACAGGGGGATAAGAGAGACCCAGTACTTC
abundance: once; v_gene: TRBV20-1; len: 16; d_gene: TRBD1; j_gene: TRBJ1-1; CDR3aa: CSARSGQGGMNTEAFF; CDR3nt: TGCAGTGCTAGATCCGGACAGGGAGGAATGAACACTGAAGCTTTCTTT
abundance: few; v_gene: TRBV11-2; len: 13; d_gene: NA; j_gene: TRBJ1-1; CDR3aa: CASREHWNTEAFF; CDR3nt: TGTGCCAGCAGGGAACACTGGAACACTGAAGCTTTCTTT
abundance: NA; v_gene: TRBV7-8; len: 16; d_gene: TRBD1; j_gene: TRBJ1-1; CDR3aa: CASSYPGQGKDTEAFF; CDR3nt: TGTGCCAGCAGCTATCCGGGACAGGGTAAAGACACTGAAGCTTTCTTT
abundance: NA; v_gene: TRBV7-9; len: 14; d_gene: NA; j_gene: TRBJ2-1; CDR3aa: CASSLDFGTNEQFF; CDR3nt: TGTGCCAGCAGCTTAGATTTTGGGACCAATGAGCAGTTCTTC
abundance: NA; v_gene: TRBV4-1; len: 13; d_gene: NA; j_gene: TRBJ2-3; CDR3aa: CASSRGNTDTQYF; CDR3nt: TGCGCCAGCAGCCGCGGGAACACAGATACGCAGTATTTT
abundance: once; v_gene: TRBV7-8; len: 15; d_gene: TRBD2; j_gene: TRBJ2-1; CDR3aa: CASRSGLAGGNEQFF; CDR3nt: TGTGCCAGCAGGTCGGGACTAGCGGGGGGGAATGAGCAGTTCTTC
abundance: NA; v_gene: TRBV4-3; len: 17; d_gene: TRBD2; j_gene: TRBJ2-3; CDR3aa: CASSPTSGGISTDTQYF; CDR3nt: TGCGCCAGCAGCCCGACTAGCGGGGGGATAAGCACAGATACGCAGTATTTT
abundance: NA; v_gene: TRBV6-1; len: 16; d_gene: NA; j_gene: TRBJ1-5; CDR3aa: CASSLRLGDGNQPQHF; CDR3nt: TGTGCCAGCAGCTTACGACTGGGCGACGGCAATCAGCCCCAGCATTTT
abundance: NA; v_gene: TRBV6-1; len: 15; d_gene: TRBD2; j_gene: TRBJ2-5; CDR3aa: CASNPLAAIQETQYF; CDR3nt: TGTGCCAGCAACCCACTAGCGGCAATTCAAGAGACCCAGTACTTC
abundance: NA; v_gene: TRBV4-1; len: 13; d_gene: NA; j_gene: TRBJ1-1; CDR3aa: CASSRPYNTEAFF; CDR3nt: TGCGCCAGCAGCCGCCCCTATAACACTGAAGCTTTCTTT
abundance: few; v_gene: TRBV6-5; len: 14; d_gene: NA; j_gene: TRBJ2-7; CDR3aa: CASSYARVRYEQYF; CDR3nt: TGTGCCAGCAGTTACGCCAGGGTGAGGTACGAGCAGTACTTC
abundance: few; v_gene: TRBV11-2; len: 16; d_gene: NA; j_gene: TRBJ2-6; CDR3aa: CASSLSRSAGANVLTF; CDR3nt: TGTGCCAGCAGCTTATCGAGGTCCGCTGGGGCCAACGTCCTGACTTTC
abundance: few; v_gene: TRBV6-4; len: 14; d_gene: NA; j_gene: TRBJ1-1; CDR3aa: CASSVNGENTEAFF; CDR3nt: TGTGCCAGCAGTGTAAATGGAGAGAACACTGAAGCTTTCTTT
abundance: few; v_gene: TRBV7-8; len: 13; d_gene: NA; j_gene: TRBJ1-1; CDR3aa: CASSRFGGTEAFF; CDR3nt: TGTGCCAGCAGCCGGTTTGGGGGCACTGAAGCTTTCTTT
abundance: NA; v_gene: TRBV5-6; len: 12; d_gene: NA; j_gene: TRBJ2-3; CDR3aa: CASSILAVTQYF; CDR3nt: TGTGCCAGCAGCATACTAGCTGTCACGCAGTATTTT
abundance: NA; v_gene: TRBV12-3/TRBV12-4; len: 12; d_gene: NA; j_gene: TRBJ1-2; CDR3aa: CASSLGVGGYTF; CDR3nt: TGTGCCAGCAGTTTAGGAGTCGGCGGCTACACCTTC
abundance: NA; v_gene: TRBV19; len: 15; d_gene: NA; j_gene: TRBJ2-1; CDR3aa: CASSIEGFSYNEQFF; CDR3nt: TGTGCCAGTAGTATAGAGGGGTTCTCCTACAATGAGCAGTTCTTC